The following is a T cell receptor (beta chain) sequence with its context. Its antigen is not identified. Researchers used genomic DNA as the template to profile TCR beta VDJ and CDR3. Using its own MiXCR run on the reads, TCRdb lists one record per CDR3 protein. The top ten clones hold over 7.5% of a sample with 250,000 or so distinct CDR3 sequences, 40% to 50% of them seen once. This sample is part of a study of CD8+CD57+ T cells in acquired aplastic anemia. Overall study: Mean DNA quantity obtained from sorted CD4+ and CD8+ cells was about 3.5 ug. Study results and limitations: There were fewer than 35 CD8+ CDR3 sequences that occurred in both patients and controls. Between patients and controls, CD8+ Simpson's diversity did not vary significantly.

Patients included in sequencing had previously demonstrated CD8+CD57+ cell expansion by flow cytometry. Severe acquired aplastic anemia was the diagnosis recorded for all patients. The sequence was collected from a human donor with aplastic anemia. The sequencing sample was made of sorted CD4+, CD8+, or CD8+CD57+ T cells (not recorded which) from PBMCs.

The CDR3, as DNA: TGCGCCAGCAGCTTGGTTACTAGCGGGGGCCAGGGGTACAATGAGCAGTTCTTC. Translating it yields CASSLVTSGGQGYNEQFF. The chain carries TRBV5-1 and TRBJ2-1; 11 bases fit TRBD2. The germline V gene encodes CDR1 SGHRS and CDR2 YFSETQ. The CDR3 contains 18 residues. V dropped 0 bases and J dropped 4; count of bases not matched to a gene: 9.